This T cell receptor (beta chain) stems from a study of T cell changes during pregnancy in multiple sclerosis. The V gene's germline CDR1 is MGHRA and CDR2 YSYEKL. The CDR3 is 16 residues long. Trimming cost V 1 base and J 4 bases, with 16 bases left between them. Clones were sequenced by immunoSEQ multiplex PCR, and TCRdb holds only the in-frame ones, with some missing. The sample has 70,000 to 90,000 clones, about 91% seen once. The chain combines TRBV4-1 with TRBJ1-2, with a weak D call TRBD1 (6 bases). The receptor was isolated from a female donor in good health, serving as a control in a pregnancy study. Some clones in this sample may be carry-over from other donors' samples. The sequencing used PBMCs, collected in the first trimester of pregnancy. CDR3 nucleotide sequence: TGCGCCAGCAGCCAAGTGGGGGCAGGGGACGTCTATGGCTACACCTTC. The encoded protein is CASSQVGAGDVYGYTF.